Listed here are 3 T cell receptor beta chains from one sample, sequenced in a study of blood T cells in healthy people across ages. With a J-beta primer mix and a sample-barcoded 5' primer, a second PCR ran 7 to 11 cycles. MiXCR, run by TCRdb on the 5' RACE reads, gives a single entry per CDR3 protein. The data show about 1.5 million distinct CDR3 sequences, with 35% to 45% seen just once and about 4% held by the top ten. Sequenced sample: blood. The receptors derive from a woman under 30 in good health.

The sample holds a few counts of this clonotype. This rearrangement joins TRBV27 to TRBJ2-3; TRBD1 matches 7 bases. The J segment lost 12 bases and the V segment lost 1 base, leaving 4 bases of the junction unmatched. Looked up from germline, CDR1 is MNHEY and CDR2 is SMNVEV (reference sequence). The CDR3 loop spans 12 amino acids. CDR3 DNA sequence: TGTGCCAGCAGTTTATTGAGGGGGCCCCAGTATTTT. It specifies CASSLLRGPQYF.

The DNA for the CDR3 is TGTGCCAGCAGTTTTGGACTAGCGGGGGGATTCTCCTACAATGAGCAGTTCTTC. It translates to CASSFGLAGGFSYNEQFF. The genes are TRBV7-8 and TRBJ2-1; 14 positions agree with TRBD2. V lost 6 bases, J lost 0 bases, and 7 bases stayed unmatched. Germline V gives CDR1 SGHVS, CDR2 FQNEAQ. CDR3 length: 18 amino acids. Full variable domain (missing parts from reference TRBV7-8 and TRBJ2-1): GAGVSQSPRYKVAKRGQDVALRCDPISGHVSLFWYQQALGQGPEFLTYFQNEAQLDKSGLPSDRFFAERPEGSVSTLKIQRTQQEDSAVYLCASSFGLAGGFSYNEQFFGPGTRLTVL.

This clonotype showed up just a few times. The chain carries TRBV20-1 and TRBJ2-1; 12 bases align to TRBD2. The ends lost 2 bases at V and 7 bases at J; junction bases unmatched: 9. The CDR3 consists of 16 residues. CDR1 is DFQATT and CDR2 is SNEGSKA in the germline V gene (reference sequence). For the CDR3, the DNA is TGCAGTGCTAGACAGCCGACTAGCGGGAGTTTTAATGAGCAGTTCTTC. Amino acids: CSARQPTSGSFNEQFF.